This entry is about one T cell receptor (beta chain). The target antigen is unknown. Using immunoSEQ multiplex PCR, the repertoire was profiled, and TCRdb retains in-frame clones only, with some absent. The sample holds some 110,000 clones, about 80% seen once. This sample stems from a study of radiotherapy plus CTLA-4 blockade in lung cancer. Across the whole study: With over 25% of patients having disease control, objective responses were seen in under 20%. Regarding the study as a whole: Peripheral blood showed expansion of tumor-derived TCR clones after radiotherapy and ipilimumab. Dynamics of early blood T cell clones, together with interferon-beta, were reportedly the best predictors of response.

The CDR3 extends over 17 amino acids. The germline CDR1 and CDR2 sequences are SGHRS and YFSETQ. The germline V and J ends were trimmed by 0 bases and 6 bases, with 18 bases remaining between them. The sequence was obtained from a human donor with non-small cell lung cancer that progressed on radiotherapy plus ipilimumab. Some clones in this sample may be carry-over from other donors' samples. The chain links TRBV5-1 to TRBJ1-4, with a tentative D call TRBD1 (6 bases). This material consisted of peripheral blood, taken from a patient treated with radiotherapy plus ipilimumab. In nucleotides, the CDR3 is TGCGCCAGCAGCTTGGCCTCGGACAGCCGAGGGTATGAAAAACTGTTTTTT. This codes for CASSLASDSRGYEKLFF.